The rows below give T cell receptor beta chains drawn from one sample of a study of beta chain features in type 1 diabetes. Measured with immunoSEQ multiplex PCR; TCRdb has only the in-frame clones, and not every one. Of fewer than 500,000 clones listed, roughly 13% were seen once; the top ten hold less than 0.04%. The sequenced sample consisted of naive CD4+ T cells from blood. The receptor set was obtained from a man aged 25 to 40 in good health. Each CDR3 is given with its conserved first and last residue. A D gene is named only where the DNA matches it firmly. Only part of the rows carry a size: once, few, many, or a class if the clone is expanded.

TRBJ2-5	NA	TRBV7-2	TRBD2	CASSPSWGLAGGRRETQYF	TGTGCCAGCAGCCCTTCTTGGGGACTAGCGGGGGGCCGGAGGGAGACCCAGTACTTC
TRBJ2-2	NA	TRBV2	NA	CASRGEQGTGELFF	TGTGCCAGCAGGGGTGAACAGGGAACCGGGGAGCTGTTTTTT
TRBJ2-1	NA	TRBV9	TRBD2	CASSVSGRWNEQFF	TGTGCCAGCAGCGTTAGCGGGAGGTGGAATGAGCAGTTCTTC
TRBJ2-3	NA	TRBV9	TRBD2	CASSVMATAGVQQDTQYF	TGTGCCAGCAGCGTAATGGCTACGGCGGGAGTGCAGCAAGATACGCAGTATTTT
TRBJ2-5	NA	TRBV11-2	NA	CASSPRQAYQRETQYF	TGTGCCAGCAGCCCGAGACAGGCTTACCAAAGAGAGACCCAGTACTTC
TRBJ1-1	NA	TRBV5-1	TRBD1	CASKTGSTLNTEAFF	TGCGCCAGTAAGACAGGGAGTACATTGAACACTGAAGCTTTCTTT
TRBJ2-3	NA	TRBV7-2	NA	CASSFGGADTQYF	TGTGCCAGCAGCTTCGGAGGCGCAGATACGCAGTATTTT
TRBJ2-1	few	TRBV29-1	NA	CSDGQTLGNEQFF	TGCAGCGACGGACAGACCCTGGGGAATGAGCAGTTCTTC
TRBJ2-7	NA	TRBV10-3	TRBD2	CAISARDYYSYEQYF	TGTGCCATCAGTGCCAGGGACTACTACTCCTACGAGCAGTACTTC
TRBJ2-1	few	TRBV5-1	NA	CASSVSGSSYNEQFF	TGCGCCAGCAGCGTTAGCGGTAGCTCCTACAATGAGCAGTTCTTC
TRBJ1-1	few	TRBV9	NA	CASSPVVYTEAFF	TGTGCCAGCAGCCCAGTGGTGTACACTGAAGCTTTCTTT
TRBJ1-5	NA	TRBV12-5	NA	CASGLVLGGFEQPQHF	TGTGCTAGTGGTTTGGTACTAGGAGGATTTGAGCAGCCCCAGCATTTT
TRBJ1-1	NA	TRBV9	NA	CASSVGGTSTEAFF	TGTGCCAGCAGCGTTGGGGGGACGAGCACTGAAGCTTTCTTT
TRBJ1-1	few	TRBV5-1	NA	CASSLVGESTEAFF	TGCGCCAGCAGCTTGGTGGGGGAGTCGACTGAAGCTTTCTTT
TRBJ2-1	NA	TRBV2	NA	CASRIDSNEQFF	TGTGCCAGCAGAATTGACAGTAATGAGCAGTTCTTC
TRBJ2-2	few	TRBV2	TRBD2	CASSGLAVNTGELFF	TGTGCCAGCAGTGGACTAGCTGTGAACACCGGGGAGCTGTTTTTT
TRBJ1-2	NA	TRBV5-1	NA	CASSLGTESYGYTF	TGCGCCAGCAGCTTGGGGACGGAAAGTTATGGCTACACCTTC
TRBJ1-4	NA	TRBV9	NA	CASSVANSEKLFF	TGTGCCAGCAGCGTGGCGAACAGTGAAAAACTGTTTTTT
TRBJ1-1	NA	TRBV7-2	NA	CASSRDRIADEAFF	TGTGCCAGCAGCCGAGACAGAATAGCGGATGAAGCTTTCTTT
TRBJ2-7	few	TRBV5-4	NA	CASSLRAYNEQYF	TGTGCCAGCAGCTTGAGAGCTTATAACGAGCAGTACTTC
TRBJ2-1	few	TRBV9	NA	CASSVLAGSHEQFF	TGTGCCAGCAGCGTATTGGCAGGGTCCCATGAGCAGTTCTTC
TRBJ2-5	NA	TRBV25-1	TRBD1	CATAGQETGETQYF	TGTGCCACCGCAGGACAGGAAACGGGAGAGACCCAGTACTTC
TRBJ2-7	few	TRBV5-1	NA	CASSLTVSSYEQYF	TGCGCCAGCAGCTTGACGGTAAGCTCCTACGAGCAGTACTTC
TRBJ1-2	NA	TRBV7-9	NA	CASSLAHGVYGYTF	TGTGCCAGCAGCTTAGCTCACGGAGTCTATGGCTACACCTTC
TRBJ2-7	NA	TRBV7-8	NA	CASSLGLTWSSYEQYF	TGTGCCAGCAGTTTGGGCCTCACGTGGAGCTCCTACGAGCAGTACTTC
TRBJ2-1	few	TRBV4-1	NA	CASSQMGRVYEQFF	TGCGCCAGCAGCCAGATGGGCAGGGTGTATGAGCAGTTCTTC
TRBJ2-1	few	TRBV7-3	TRBD2	CASSPGSQTSGPNEQFF	TGTGCCAGCAGCCCAGGGTCTCAGACTAGCGGTCCCAATGAGCAGTTCTTC
TRBJ2-7	NA	TRBV5-4	NA	CASSLLSYNEQYF	TGTGCCAGCAGCTTGTTAAGTTACAACGAGCAGTACTTC
TRBJ2-1	NA	TRBV29-1	NA	CSVGARGSYNEQFF	TGCAGCGTTGGGGCTAGAGGGTCCTACAATGAGCAGTTCTTC
TRBJ2-3	few	TRBV4-3	NA	CASSRRRGSTDTQYF	TGCGCCAGCAGCCGACGTAGAGGGAGCACAGATACGCAGTATTTT
TRBJ2-7	once	TRBV5-1	NA	CASSEQGYEQYF	TGCGCCAGCAGCGAACAGGGCTACGAGCAGTACTTC
TRBJ2-1	few	TRBV5-1	NA	CASSLVSQSTYNEQFF	TGCGCCAGCAGCTTGGTTTCTCAGTCAACCTACAATGAGCAGTTCTTC
TRBJ2-5	NA	TRBV13	TRBD2	CASSFAGTSGQETQYF	TGTGCCAGCAGCTTCGCCGGGACTAGCGGCCAAGAGACCCAGTACTTC
TRBJ1-5	few	TRBV29-1	NA	CSVGPGPMGNQPQHF	TGCAGCGTCGGTCCGGGCCCTATGGGCAATCAGCCCCAGCATTTT
TRBJ2-1	NA	TRBV4-3	NA	CASSHTSDFQNEQFF	TGCGCCAGCAGCCATACCTCGGACTTCCAGAATGAGCAGTTCTTC
TRBJ1-5	few	TRBV7-2	NA	CASSLAQAISNQPQHF	TGTGCCAGCAGCTTAGCACAAGCTATTAGCAATCAGCCCCAGCATTTT
TRBJ2-2	NA	TRBV7-2	TRBD2	CASRASGGTTGELFF	TGTGCCAGCAGGGCTAGCGGGGGTACCACCGGGGAGCTGTTTTTT
TRBJ2-1	NA	TRBV30	TRBD2	CAWRIPGLAYNEQFF	TGTGCCTGGCGAATCCCCGGACTAGCGTACAATGAGCAGTTCTTC
TRBJ2-7	NA	TRBV10-3	NA	CATNFGDEQYF	TGTGCCACCAATTTCGGGGACGAGCAGTACTTC
TRBJ1-4	NA	TRBV4-1	NA	CASSQVRFEKLFF	TGCGCCAGCAGCCAAGTGAGGTTCGAAAAACTGTTTTTT
TRBJ1-1	few	TRBV9	NA	CASSVGTDPNTEAFF	TGTGCCAGCAGCGTAGGGACGGACCCTAACACTGAAGCTTTCTTT
TRBJ1-6	few	TRBV14	NA	CASSQREFGSPLHF	TGTGCCAGCAGCCAAAGGGAGTTTGGATCACCCCTCCACTTT
TRBJ1-1	few	TRBV19	NA	CASSIMRWSLPNTEAFF	TGTGCCAGTAGTATTATGAGGTGGAGTTTACCAAACACTGAAGCTTTCTTT
TRBJ2-6	few	TRBV30	TRBD1	CAWSPQGAGANVLTF	TGTGCCTGGAGTCCGCAGGGGGCTGGGGCCAACGTCCTGACTTTC